Below are 11 T cell receptor beta chains sequenced from a single sample in a study of control samples from healthy donors and cancer patients. TCRdb's table, derived via immunoSEQ multiplex PCR, lists solely in-frame clones and lacks some. In the table there are roughly 130,000 clones, just under 95% of which are singletons. The sequenced sample was blood. These TCRs come from a man aged 30-40 years in good health.

J is TRBJ1-6 and V is TRBV4-2, with a weak D call TRBD1 (6 bases). V was clipped by 3 bases and J by 7 bases, with 10 bases between them. There are 14 residues in the CDR3. CDR1 LGHNA and CDR2 YNFKEQ come from the germline V gene. Here the CDR3 DNA reads TGTGCCAGCAGCCATGAGAGGGGGAATTCACCCCTCCACTTT. It codes for CASSHERGNSPLHF.

The chain links TRBV15 to TRBJ2-7; D possibly corresponds to TRBD2 (5 bases). The germline gives CDR1 LNHNV, CDR2 YYDKDF (reference sequence). The V and J ends lost 3 bases and 3 bases respectively, with 9 bases between them. The CDR3 extends over 13 amino acids. The CDR3 loop reads CATSSEGVYEQYF. The CDR3 region has the DNA TGTGCCACCAGCAGCGAGGGAGTCTACGAGCAGTACTTC. The full variable domain, with the rest looked up from reference TRBV15 and TRBJ2-7, is DAMVIQNPRYQVTQFGKPVTLSCSQTLNHNVMYWYQQKSSQAPKLLFHYYDKDFNNEADTPDNFQSRRPNTSFCFLDIRSPGLGDTAMYLCATSSEGVYEQYFGPGTRLTVT.

The genes are TRBV2 and TRBJ1-5, with 7 bases aligning to TRBD1. The CDR3 runs to 14 residues. Germline CDR1 and CDR2: SNHLY and FYNNEI. Germline trimming cut 7 bases from V and 0 bases from J; bases unmatched to any gene: 3. The CDR3 region has the DNA TGTGCCAGCAATGGGGACAGTAGCAATCAGCCCCAGCATTTT. Translated, it gives CASNGDSSNQPQHF.

This clone has just a few counts. The chain uses TRBV6-5 and TRBJ1-4; 7 nucleotides agree with TRBD1. Germline V lookup: CDR1 MNHEY, CDR2 SVGAGI. Trimming at V came to 8 bases and at J to 4 bases, leaving 4 bases not matched to a gene. This CDR3 contains 13 residues. CDR3 bases: TGTGCCAGCCGACGACAGGGTAATGAAAAACTGTTTTTT. Amino acids: CASRRQGNEKLFF.

The chain uses TRBV19 and TRBJ1-5, with D unclear. Trimming pared 3 bases from V and 0 bases from J, leaving 9 bases between. Germline-derived CDR1 and CDR2 are LNHDA and SQIVND (reference sequence). The CDR3 is 15 residues long. The CDR3 reads CASSIDGYSNQPQHF. CDR3 DNA sequence: TGTGCCAGTAGTATTGATGGTTATAGCAATCAGCCCCAGCATTTT.

The rearrangement uses TRBV30 and TRBJ1-1, with TRBD1 as a possible D gene (5 bases). Trimming took off 5 bases at V and 11 bases at J, with 18 bases between the two ends. This CDR3 contains 12 residues. CDR1 is GTSNPN, CDR2 SVGIG, per germline (reference sequence). The CDR3 sequence: CAWSRSSGRAFF. CDR3 coding DNA: TGTGCCTGGTCCCGATCGTCAGGGCGGGCTTTCTTT.

CDR3 coding DNA: TGTGCCAGCAGTGAACTTAGCGGGACTAGCACAGATACGCAGTATTTT. The encoded protein is CASSELSGTSTDTQYF. The rearrangement links TRBV2 to TRBJ2-3, with 8 bases fitting TRBD2. The junction had 4 bases not matched to a gene; V was cut back by 2 bases and J by 0 bases. The germline gives CDR1 SNHLY, CDR2 FYNNEI. This CDR3 is 16 amino acids long.

The V call is TRBV14, the J call TRBJ1-1; D not certain. V dropped 2 bases and J dropped 0 bases, with 10 bases sitting between them. Germline V gene lookup returns CDR1 SGHDN and CDR2 FVKESK. The CDR3 extends over 15 amino acids. The CDR3 bases are TGTGCCAGCAGCCAATTTTACAGCATGAACACTGAAGCTTTCTTT. Its translation is CASSQFYSMNTEAFF.

This clone is a singleton in its sample. V is TRBV27 and J is TRBJ2-3; unclear D gene. The CDR3 loop spans 12 amino acids. V lost 3 bases, J lost 4 bases, and 5 bases lay in between. CDR1 and CDR2 (germline): MNHEY, SMNVEV (reference sequence). CDR3 in DNA: TGTGCCAGCAGTTTCGAAGCAGATACGCAGTATTTT. Translating gives CASSFEADTQYF.

The rearrangement uses TRBV19 and TRBJ1-5, with unresolved D. The length of the CDR3 is 14 residues. Germline loops: CDR1 LNHDA, CDR2 SQIVND (reference sequence). Trimming pared 7 bases from V and 0 bases from J, leaving 10 bases between. CDR3 sequence: CASNPTDSNQPQHF. The CDR3 DNA reads TGTGCCAGTAATCCGACGGATAGCAATCAGCCCCAGCATTTT.

The table lists this clone with a count of one. The chain is built from TRBV5-6 and TRBJ1-2, with unresolved D. From germline, CDR1 is SGHDT and CDR2 YYEEEE. Trimming removed 4 bases from V and 2 bases from J, with 9 bases in between. This CDR3 spans 13 amino acids. CDR3 protein: CASSRTANYGYTF. CDR3 nucleotides: TGTGCCAGCAGCCGGACGGCGAACTATGGCTACACCTTC.